The 23 T cell receptor beta chains in this list originate from one sample, sequenced in a study of technical replicates of blood from a handful of donors (dated by TCRdb to about 2017). Library generation was performed with the immunoSEQ multiplex PCR assay. TCRdb re-hosts the immuneACCESS table, in-frame sequences only. Its copies lack some clones; in the studies checked, an unresolved V gene accounts for under half of them, and the cause for the rest is not known. This sample comprises fewer than 70,000 clones, around 84% of them detected only once. The top ten clonotypes cover 5.6% of the sample. Input material: PBMCs. These TCRs come from a human donor in good health. Some clones in this sample may be carry-over from other donors' samples.

V is TRBV30 and J is TRBJ1-1; D gene unclear. Trimming pared 2 bases from V and 1 base from J, leaving 8 bases between. Germline-derived CDR1 and CDR2 are GTSNPN and SVGIG (reference sequence). The CDR3 is 13 amino acids. CDR3 nucleotide sequence: TGTGCCTGGAGTCGTGAGGGGAACACTGAAGCTTTCTTT. Its translation is CAWSREGNTEAFF.

This clone was observed a handful of times. This chain connects TRBV5-4 to TRBJ2-7, with 12 bases fitting TRBD2. CDR1 SGHNT and CDR2 YYREEE come from the germline V gene (reference sequence). The V segment lost 0 bases and the J segment 6 bases; nucleotides outside the gene matches: 4. This CDR3 contains 15 residues. CDR3: CASSLGSSGRAEQYF. For the CDR3, the DNA is TGTGCCAGCAGCTTGGGGTCTAGCGGGAGGGCCGAGCAGTACTTC.

The gene calls are TRBV6-6 and TRBJ2-7; 7 positions agree with TRBD1. With V trimmed by 0 bases and J by 5 bases, 1 base remained unmatched. This CDR3 has 13 amino acids. CDR1 MNHNY and CDR2 SVGAGI come from the germline V gene (reference sequence). The chain's CDR3 is CASSYSRGHEQYF. The CDR3 region has the DNA TGTGCCAGCAGTTACTCGAGGGGGCACGAGCAGTACTTC.

The CDR3: CASQDPSGSYTGELFF. The DNA for the CDR3 is TGTGCAAGTCAGGACCCCAGCGGGAGCTACACCGGGGAGCTGTTTTTT. V usage is TRBV25-1 and J usage is TRBJ2-2; TRBD2 aligns across 8 bases. The CDR3 sequence is 16 residues long. The germline V gene encodes CDR1 MGHDK and CDR2 SYGVNS.

The chain uses TRBV19 and TRBJ1-1, with D tentatively TRBD1 (6 bases). The CDR3 is 15 residues long. Deletions cut 7 bases from V and 1 base from J, with 16 bases between. CDR1 LNHDA and CDR2 SQIVND come from the germline V gene (reference sequence). CDR3 nucleotides: TGTGCCAGTACTAAAGTACAGGGATGGAACACTGAAGCTTTCTTT. Residues: CASTKVQGWNTEAFF.

V and J are TRBV9 and TRBJ2-1; no clear D gene. Trimming pared 3 bases from V and 2 bases from J, leaving 12 bases between. The length of the CDR3 is 15 residues. Germline V gives CDR1 SGDLS, CDR2 YYNGEE. CDR3 DNA sequence: TGTGCCAGCAGCGCGAACCAGAATACCTACAATGAGCAGTTCTTC. It specifies CASSANQNTYNEQFF. The entire variable domain, with the rest obtained from reference TRBV9 and TRBJ2-1, is as follows: DSGVTQTPKHLITATGQRVTLRCSPRSGDLSVYWYQQSLDQGLQFLIQYYNGEERAKGNILERFSAQQFPDLHSELNLSSLELGDSALYFCASSANQNTYNEQFFGPGTRLTVL.

This rearrangement joins TRBV9 to TRBJ2-7; 7 nucleotides match TRBD2. The CDR3 runs 17 residues. CDR1 is SGDLS and CDR2 is YYNGEE in the germline V gene. J lost 2 bases, V lost 3 bases, and 14 bases had no gene match. Written as DNA, the CDR3 is TGTGCCAGCAGCGGGCTTTCCAGACTAGCAGAAACCTACGAGCAGTACTTC. It specifies CASSGLSRLAETYEQYF.

V usage is TRBV19 and J usage is TRBJ2-7; perhaps TRBD1 as D (6 bases). The CDR3 consists of 16 residues. Per germline, CDR1 LNHDA and CDR2 SQIVND (reference sequence). V was pared by 3 bases and J by 3 bases, with 18 bases between. DNA for the CDR3: TGTGCCAGTAGTATTTCCGAGGGACATCCTATCTACGAGCAGTACTTC. This codes for CASSISEGHPIYEQYF. Full variable domain (missing parts from reference TRBV19 and TRBJ2-7): DGGITQSPKYLFRKEGQNVTLSCEQNLNHDAMYWYRQDPGQGLRLIYYSQIVNDFQKGDIAEGYSVSREKKESFPLTVTSAQKNPTAFYLCASSISEGHPIYEQYFGPGTRLTVT.

The chain employs TRBV9 and TRBJ1-2; tentatively, D is TRBD1 (6 bases). V was pared by 0 bases and J by 7 bases, with 13 bases between. The CDR3 has 14 amino acids. Germline loops: CDR1 SGDLS, CDR2 YYNGEE. The CDR3 loop reads CASSVDTGRGGYTF. In DNA, the CDR3 is TGTGCCAGCAGCGTAGATACAGGGCGCGGTGGCTACACCTTC. Full variable domain (rest looked up from reference TRBV9 and TRBJ1-2): DSGVTQTPKHLITATGQRVTLRCSPRSGDLSVYWYQQSLDQGLQFLIQYYNGEERAKGNILERFSAQQFPDLHSELNLSSLELGDSALYFCASSVDTGRGGYTFGSGTRLTVV.

This rearrangement joins TRBV12-5 to TRBJ2-1, with 10 nucleotides matching TRBD2. The CDR3 is 16 amino acids. V lost 4 bases and J lost 5; bases outside the gene matches: 8. Germline CDR1 and CDR2: LGHNT and FRNRAP. The CDR3 DNA follows: TGTGCTAGTGGTTACGATAAAGGACTAGCGGACAATGAGCAGTTCTTC. Residues: CASGYDKGLADNEQFF.

The CDR3 coding sequence is TGTGCCAGCTCTCTTCCAGGGGCATCGAGCACAGATACGCAGTATTTT. This translates into CASSLPGASSTDTQYF. The gene calls are TRBV5-4 and TRBJ2-3, with a possible D match to TRBD1 (6 bases). V was pared by 7 bases and J by 0 bases, with 18 bases between. Germline CDR1 SGHNT, CDR2 YYREEE (reference sequence). The CDR3 consists of 16 residues.

This clone was picked up one time. The genes are TRBV29-1 and TRBJ2-7; TRBD1 is a possible D gene (6 bases). This CDR3 is built from 10 residues. V was cut by 6 bases and J by 4 bases, with 7 bases left in between. CDR1 is SQVTM and CDR2 is ANQGSEA in the germline V gene. CDR3 amino acids: CSVGQYEQYF. DNA of the CDR3: TGCAGCGTCGGACAGTACGAGCAGTACTTC.

The chain links TRBV2 to TRBJ2-5; 10 bases agree with TRBD2. This CDR3 has 13 residues. The germline V gene encodes CDR1 SNHLY and CDR2 FYNNEI. V shed 9 bases, J shed 2 bases, and the junction held 3 bases outside the gene matches. CDR3 region: CARRTSGQETQYF. For the CDR3, the DNA is TGTGCCAGAAGGACTAGCGGACAAGAGACCCAGTACTTC.

The V call is TRBV27, the J call TRBJ1-5, with TRBD1 as a possible D gene (6 bases). The CDR3 spans 15 residues. Trimming shortened V by 2 bases and J by 3 bases, and 11 bases separated the two germline ends. CDR1 is MNHEY, CDR2 SMNVEV, per germline (reference sequence). The CDR3 region is CASSLAGAYNQPQHF. CDR3 nucleotides: TGTGCCAGCAGTTTAGCGGGGGCCTACAATCAGCCCCAGCATTTT.

The chain carries TRBV29-1 and TRBJ1-2; tentative D call: TRBD1 (6 bases). The V and J ends lost 8 bases and 2 bases respectively, with 15 bases between them. Germline CDR1 and CDR2: SQVTM and ANQGSEA. There are 13 residues in the CDR3. CDR3 amino acids: CSTGPQGNYGYTF. CDR3 DNA: TGCAGCACGGGGCCCCAGGGGAACTATGGCTACACCTTC.

The chain recombines TRBV10-3 with TRBJ1-1, with D unclear. Germline lookup yields CDR1 ENHRY and CDR2 SYGVKD. V was cut by 4 bases and J by 4 bases, with 7 bases left in between. This CDR3 comprises 12 residues. The CDR3: CAISGTFTEAFF. As DNA, the CDR3 is TGTGCCATCAGTGGCACATTCACTGAAGCTTTCTTT.

This sequence joins TRBV18 and TRBJ1-2; TRBD1 matches at 9 bases. Germline V gene sequence: CDR1 KGHSH, CDR2 LQKENI. V shed 2 bases and J 6 bases; nucleotides not matched to a gene: 13. The CDR3 contains 17 residues. CDR3 sequence: CASSPTVRVGQGDGYTF. The CDR3 region has the DNA TGTGCCAGCTCACCAACTGTAAGGGTGGGACAGGGCGATGGCTACACCTTC.

The CDR3 nucleotides are TGTGCCAGCAGCTTAGGTGGGGGCCCTACCTACGAGCAGTACTTC. Amino acids: CASSLGGGPTYEQYF. V gene TRBV7-2 combines with J gene TRBJ2-7, with a weak D call TRBD1 (6 bases). CDR3 size: 15 residues. The ends were cut back, 1 base at V and 2 bases at J, with 12 bases in the middle. Germline V lookup: CDR1 SGHTA, CDR2 FQGNSA.

This chain connects TRBV4-2 to TRBJ1-5; D is undetermined. V dropped 0 bases and J dropped 5 bases, with 5 bases sitting between them. The germline V gene has CDR1 LGHNA and CDR2 YNFKEQ. The CDR3 has 13 residues. As DNA, the CDR3 is TGTGCCAGCAGCCAAGAGGCACATCAGCCCCAGCATTTT. As protein: CASSQEAHQPQHF.

The count of this clone is one. This chain links TRBV21-1 with TRBJ2-3; whether TRBD2, the table's D call, matches the DNA was not checked. TRBV21-1 is an annotated pseudogene. The CDR3 has 13 residues. The chain's CDR3 is CASSSLTADTQYF. The CDR3 coding sequence is TGTGCCAGCAGCTCGCTTACGGCAGATACGCAGTATTTT.

J is TRBJ2-7 and V is TRBV11-1, with TRBD2 identical over 9 bases. Germline V gene lookup returns CDR1 SGHAT and CDR2 FQDESV (reference sequence). The CDR3 consists of 14 residues. V lost 5 bases, J lost 4 bases, and 6 bases stayed unmatched. The CDR3 bases are TGTGCCAGCAGCCGGGCGGGAGGGGGTTACGAGCAGTACTTC. Translation: CASSRAGGGYEQYF.

The V gene is TRBV5-1, the J gene TRBJ2-3, with D perhaps TRBD2 (7 bases). The V end was cut by 2 bases, the J end by 8 bases, with 18 bases between. The CDR3 length is 15 residues. Germline CDR1 reads SGHRS; CDR2 reads YFSETQ. This CDR3 reads CASSFIPREGGTQYF. In nucleotides, the CDR3 is TGCGCCAGCAGCTTTATCCCCAGGGAGGGGGGTACGCAGTATTTT.

The CDR3 DNA follows: TGTGCCAGCTCACCTTTGCGCGAGACCCAGTACTTC. Translation gives CASSPLRETQYF. The V gene is TRBV18, the J gene TRBJ2-5; D is unresolved. The V gene's germline CDR1 is KGHSH and CDR2 LQKENI. This CDR3 comprises 12 residues. The V end lost 3 bases, the J end lost 5 bases, and 7 bases lay between the germline ends.